The clone carrying this TCR beta chain was picked up many times. Its antigen is not identified. The data were obtained in a study of human T cells and chemical hapten exposure. Study information: Sensitization used 2% DPC on approximately 2 cm by approximately 2 cm upper inner arm skin. Study-wide results and caveats: Counts of expanded TCRs at PT1 were positively correlated with patch test score. Expanded TCRs were compared with controls, and the expanded TCRs formed significantly more large CDR3 similarity clusters.

This CDR3 region has 17 residues. CDR1 and CDR2 from the germline V gene are PRHDT and FYEKMQ (reference sequence). V lost 5 bases and J 6 bases, leaving 25 bases between the germline ends. Time point here: patch test 2, 6 weeks after DPC sensitization. The treatment was: therapeutic diphenylcyclopropenone sensitization with weekly scalp DPC. Each patch test followed a blood draw. In TCRdb, the RACE reads were re-called with MiXCR into one record per CDR3 protein. This table holds 70,000 to 95,000 distinct CDR3 sequences, less than 8% found once. Sequencing was performed on whole blood, taken in connection with sensitization to the hapten diphenylcyclopropenone (DPC). The source is a woman under 40 with alopecia areata. Some clones in this sample may be carry-over from other donors' samples. The chain carries TRBV13 and TRBJ1-2; D is perhaps TRBD1 (6 bases). The CDR3 DNA reads TGTGCCAGCAGCCCCGGGACATCCGGGACAAGTGAAGATGGCTACACCTTC. Protein sequence: CASSPGTSGTSEDGYTF.